This TCR beta chain was captured by sequencing in a study of T cell repertoires in cytomegalovirus infection. On the study more broadly: In public TCR beta signatures, there were indications of both CMV infection and matching HLA type. General study findings and limits: Cumulative public TCR beta family frequency identified CMV carriers with the relevant HLA.

The V gene lost 0 bases and the J gene lost 6 bases, with 15 bases spanning the gap. Per the germline V gene, CDR1 is SGHKS and CDR2 is YYEKEE (reference sequence). CDR3 length equals 15 residues. One entry per CDR3 protein results from TCRdb running MiXCR on the reads. The table shows approximately 500,000 distinct CDR3 sequences, with about 10% occurring only once. Concerning this clonotype itself: Its target is not known.

V gene TRBV5-5 combines with J gene TRBJ2-5, with a possible D match to TRBD2 (6 bases). Sequencing was performed on PBMCs. The sequence was collected from a human donor in good health (CMV status not recorded). Some clones in this sample may be carry-over from other donors' samples. The DNA for the CDR3 is TGTGCCAGCAGCTTGGTGGGGGGAACCCCAAAGACCCAGTACTTC. It translates to CASSLVGGTPKTQYF.